These T cell receptor beta chains were read from a single sample in a study of T cell repertoires in cytomegalovirus infection. TCRdb called the reads again in MiXCR, with one record for every CDR3 protein. The sample comprises about 25,000 distinct CDR3 sequences, 22% of which are singletons, and roughly nine tenths rests with the top ten. These receptors have no identified antigens. The sequenced sample was CD8+ T cells from cultured PBMCs, obtained from culture after CMV antigen stimulation. Receptors were obtained from a human donor in good health (CMV status not recorded). Some clones in this sample may be carry-over from other donors' samples. The CDR3 runs from the conserved cysteine through the conserved F or W. The order of the fields is D gene, CDR3 length, J gene, clone size, V gene, CDR3 protein, CDR3 DNA. The D gene is left open where the match is weak. For some rows the clone size is stated as once, few or many, or as a class when expanded; others skip it.

TRBD1,16,TRBJ1-1,few,TRBV19,CASSAILQGRDTEAFF,TGTGCCAGTAGTGCCATCTTACAGGGGAGAGACACTGAAGCTTTCTTT
-,13,TRBJ1-1,-,TRBV6-1,CASGVQVGTEAFF,TGTGCCAGCGGGGTACAGGTTGGCACTGAAGCTTTCTTT
TRBD1,15,TRBJ1-2,few,TRBV7-8,CASSPTGQGIYGYTF,TGTGCCAGCAGCCCAACCGGACAGGGGATCTATGGCTACACCTTC
-,14,TRBJ2-5,many,TRBV6-1,CASRSTPDQETQYF,TGTGCCAGCCGATCAACCCCGGACCAAGAGACCCAGTACTTC
-,16,TRBJ1-5,-,TRBV19,CASHPPGLYSNQPQHF,TGTGCCAGTCATCCGCCTGGGTTATATAGCAATCAGCCCCAGCATTTT
-,13,TRBJ2-1,few,TRBV27,CASGLGYRDEQFF,TGTGCCAGCGGATTGGGTTATAGGGATGAGCAGTTCTTC
-,16,TRBJ2-7,few,TRBV19,CASSSRGGTGSDEQYF,TGTGCCAGTAGTTCCCGCGGGGGGACAGGGTCGGACGAGCAGTACTTC
TRBD2,15,TRBJ2-3,few,TRBV19,CASQLAGFSTDTQYF,TGTGCCAGCCAACTAGCGGGGTTTAGCACAGATACGCAGTATTTT
-,12,TRBJ2-1,many,TRBV7-2,CASSHEYNEQFF,TGTGCCAGCAGTCATGAGTACAATGAGCAGTTCTTC
-,14,TRBJ2-7,many,TRBV6-1,CASSEGRQAGEQYF,TGTGCCAGCAGTGAAGGTCGACAGGCTGGGGAGCAGTACTTC
-,12,TRBJ1-5,-,TRBV28,CASTGEWQPQHF,TGTGCCAGCACAGGGGAGTGGCAGCCCCAGCATTTT
-,16,TRBJ2-1,-,TRBV6-1,CASSERGAGAYNEQFF,TGTGCCAGCAGTGAAAGAGGGGCAGGCGCCTACAATGAGCAGTTCTTC
-,16,TRBJ2-3,-,TRBV11-1,CASSLNRLVSTDTQYF,TGTGCCAGCAGCTTAAACAGACTAGTGAGCACAGATACGCAGTATTTT
-,15,TRBJ1-1,many,TRBV7-2,CASSLGYTGNTEAFF,TGTGCCAGCAGCTTAGGGTATACAGGAAACACTGAAGCTTTCTTT
TRBD1,16,TRBJ2-7,few,TRBV4-1,CASSALAGGLSDEQYF,TGCGCCAGCAGCGCTCTGGCAGGGGGTTTGTCCGACGAGCAGTACTTC
-,14,TRBJ1-1,-,TRBV18,CASSLVAMNTEAFF,TGTGCCAGCTCACTGGTCGCTATGAACACTGAAGCTTTCTTT
-,15,TRBJ2-7,few,TRBV5-1,CASSLYPGNTLEQYF,TGCGCCAGCAGCTTGTATCCGGGGAATACCCTCGAGCAGTACTTC
-,17,TRBJ2-1,few,TRBV3-1,CASSPPIGGPSYNEQFF,TGTGCCAGCAGCCCACCTATTGGAGGACCCTCCTACAATGAGCAGTTCTTC
-,12,TRBJ1-1,-,TRBV20-1,CSEGLQNTEAFF,TGCAGTGAAGGCCTACAAAACACTGAAGCTTTCTTT
-,15,TRBJ2-1,many,TRBV7-2,CASSFGLDPPDEQFF,TGTGCCAGCAGCTTCGGCTTGGACCCCCCCGATGAGCAGTTCTTC
-,14,TRBJ1-5,few,TRBV19,CASSIFRSYQPQHF,TGTGCCAGTAGTATTTTCCGGAGCTATCAGCCCCAGCATTTT
-,14,TRBJ1-1,-,TRBV9,CASSVVQGRTEAFF,TGTGCCAGCAGCGTAGTGCAAGGGAGGACTGAAGCTTTCTTT
TRBD2,17,TRBJ2-1,-,TRBV4-1,CASSQPSGGASYNEQFF,TGCGCCAGCAGCCAGCCTAGCGGGGGGGCCTCCTACAATGAGCAGTTCTTC
-,14,TRBJ1-1,many,TRBV6-1,CASSEWGSGTEAFF,TGTGCCAGCAGTGAATGGGGGAGTGGCACTGAAGCTTTCTTT
TRBD1,14,TRBJ1-4,-,TRBV6-2/TRBV6-3,CASSPTGPNEKLFF,TGTGCCAGCAGTCCGACAGGGCCAAATGAAAAACTGTTTTTT
-,17,TRBJ2-1,-,TRBV10-3,CAISEPLYVRSYNEQFF,TGTGCCATCAGTGAGCCCCTATACGTCCGCTCCTACAATGAGCAGTTCTTC
-,16,TRBJ1-2,few,TRBV5-1,CASSSKPPLGLDGYTF,TGCGCCAGCAGCTCTAAGCCCCCTTTAGGGCTCGATGGCTACACCTTC
-,13,TRBJ2-1,many,TRBV12-3/TRBV12-4,CASSEDSYNEQFF,TGTGCCAGCAGTGAGGACAGCTACAATGAGCAGTTCTTC
-,13,TRBJ2-7,many,TRBV7-2,CASSVWGVYEQYF,TGTGCCAGCAGCGTCTGGGGCGTCTACGAGCAGTACTTC
-,17,TRBJ1-1,few,TRBV2,CASSEAPRHLGGTEAFF,TGTGCCAGCAGTGAAGCCCCCCGACACTTGGGTGGCACTGAAGCTTTCTTT
TRBD1,19,TRBJ1-1,few,TRBV4-3,CASSPHWTGTGKMNTEAFF,TGCGCCAGCAGCCCCCATTGGACAGGGACGGGTAAGATGAACACTGAAGCTTTCTTT
-,15,TRBJ1-6,many,TRBV12-3/TRBV12-4,CASSLSGNRYSPLHF,TGTGCCAGCAGTTTATCCGGGAATAGATATTCACCCCTCCACTTT
-,16,TRBJ1-1,many,TRBV11-3,CARPHDRRGPNTEAFF,TGTGCCAGGCCTCACGACAGGCGAGGCCCGAACACTGAAGCTTTCTTT
-,13,TRBJ2-5,few,TRBV12-3/TRBV12-4,CASSLGTVGTQYF,TGTGCCAGCAGTTTAGGGACGGTGGGGACCCAGTACTTC
-,16,TRBJ2-1,-,TRBV5-4,CASSPDPFFTYNEQFF,TGTGCCAGCAGCCCGGACCCTTTTTTCACCTACAATGAGCAGTTCTTC
-,14,TRBJ1-3,-,TRBV18,CASSPPAGGNTIYF,TGTGCCAGCTCACCACCGGCCGGTGGAAACACCATATATTTT
-,15,TRBJ1-3,few,TRBV5-1,CASSLLGGFGNTIYF,TGCGCCAGCAGCTTGCTCGGGGGCTTTGGAAACACCATATATTTT
-,13,TRBJ1-5,many,TRBV7-2,CASSSGGEEPQHF,TGTGCCAGCAGCTCGGGGGGCGAAGAGCCCCAGCATTTT
-,14,TRBJ2-3,-,TRBV4-1,CASSLIIVADTQYF,TGCGCCAGCAGCCTCATAATCGTTGCAGATACGCAGTATTTT
-,15,TRBJ2-5,many,TRBV7-2,CASSPRAGRQETQYF,TGTGCCAGCAGCCCCCGGGCAGGAAGACAAGAGACCCAGTACTTC
TRBD1,17,TRBJ2-1,many,TRBV7-6,CASSSVTGENLYNEQFF,TGTGCCAGCAGCTCGGTGACAGGGGAAAATCTCTACAATGAGCAGTTCTTC
-,13,TRBJ2-1,-,TRBV12-3/TRBV12-4,CASSLTGYSEQFF,TGTGCCAGCAGTTTAACGGGGTATAGTGAGCAGTTCTTC
-,14,TRBJ2-7,many,TRBV4-3,CASSQDPGTYEQYF,TGCGCCAGCAGCCAAGATCCTGGGACCTACGAGCAGTACTTC
TRBD1,16,TRBJ2-3,-,TRBV9,CASSVGQGSSTDTQYF,TGTGCCAGCAGCGTGGGACAGGGATCTAGCACAGATACGCAGTATTTT
TRBD2,19,TRBJ2-3,few,TRBV4-3,CASSQGNPTSGGRTDTQYF,TGCGCCAGCAGCCAGGGAAATCCTACTAGCGGGGGACGGACAGATACGCAGTATTTT
-,16,TRBJ1-1,-,TRBV4-1,CASSHPSGQKNTEAFF,TGCGCCAGCAGCCACCCCTCGGGGCAGAAGAACACTGAAGCTTTCTTT
-,17,TRBJ1-6,few,TRBV6-5,CASSYSIRSSYNSPLHF,TGTGCCAGCAGTTACTCGATCCGGAGCTCCTATAATTCACCCCTCCACTTT
-,13,TRBJ1-2,once,TRBV7-4,CASSPQTEYGYTF,TGTGCCAGCAGCCCCCAGACCGAATATGGCTACACCTTC
TRBD1,16,TRBJ1-4,many,TRBV15,CATSRVTGATNEKLFF,TGTGCCACCAGCAGAGTGACAGGGGCAACTAATGAAAAACTGTTTTTT
-,17,TRBJ2-3,few,TRBV5-1,CASSLLGIGRSTDTQYF,TGCGCCAGCAGCTTGTTAGGAATTGGCCGTAGCACAGATACGCAGTATTTT
-,15,TRBJ2-3,few,TRBV12-3/TRBV12-4,CASSPSGPRTDTQYF,TGTGCCAGCAGCCCTTCGGGACCACGCACAGATACGCAGTATTTT
-,15,TRBJ2-3,many,TRBV7-2,CASSLDGGWTDTQYF,TGTGCCAGCAGCTTAGATGGGGGGTGGACAGATACGCAGTATTTT